This T cell receptor beta chain was sequenced for a study of blood T cell repertoires in COVID-19. Study-level information: Acute and convalescent COVID-19 samples came from the United States, Italy and Spain. PBMCs, B-cell-depleted T cells, or T cells were the source of the cDNA or gDNA that made up the material.

This CDR3 has 14 amino acids. Germline CDR1 reads MNHEY; CDR2 reads SVGAGI. Trimming took off 6 bases at V and 5 bases at J, with 14 bases between the two ends. Per the authors' pipeline: The authors estimated nucleated cell counts from reference gene primer amplification. Method: immunoSEQ multiplex PCR; TCRdb's copy keeps in-frame clones and lacks some. The DNA gave D and trimming, while V, J and clone size come from that table. The data contain about 85,000 clones, approximately 89% of them singletons. This sequence originates from a man aged 50-60 years with acute or convalescent COVID-19. J is TRBJ1-3 and V is TRBV6-5; perhaps TRBD1 as D (5 bases). The sample comprised peripheral blood. The CDR3 protein is CASSLDSDRNTIYF. The CDR3 DNA reads TGTGCCAGCAGCTTAGACAGCGATCGAAACACCATATATTTT.